Each of the 13 T cell receptor beta chains below was sequenced from the same sample in a study of naive and memory T cell subsets. Noted treatment: skin biopsy from PPD injection site in Mantoux-positive individual. The library had UMIs added by 3' ligation of an oligonucleotide to TCR cDNA. Four PCR rounds used nested alpha and beta constant region primers plus the SP2 primer. TCRdb reprocessed the UMI-ligation and nested PCR reads with MiXCR, giving one entry per CDR3 protein. Here the sample spans around 30,000 distinct CDR3 sequences, about 6.9% being singletons. The material sequenced was skin, taken from a tuberculin skin test site. These receptors were collected from an adult in good health.

The sample holds a few counts of this clonotype. The chain is built from TRBV5-8 and TRBJ2-5; D is ambiguous. Germline V lookup: CDR1 SGHTS, CDR2 YDEGEE. Between the trimmed V and J ends, which lost 4 bases and 5 bases, there was a span of 6 bases. The CDR3 loop spans 11 amino acids. This chain's CDR3 is CASSMGETQYF. The CDR3 region has the DNA TGTGCCAGCAGCATGGGGGAGACCCAGTACTTC.

This chain uses TRBV3-1 with TRBJ1-5; D not resolved. Germline CDR1 LGHDT, CDR2 YNNKEL (reference sequence). The CDR3 totals 15 residues. V was trimmed by 2 bases and J by 0 bases, leaving 8 bases between them. DNA of the CDR3: TGTGCCAGCAGCCAAATGTTCGATAGCAATCAGCCCCAGCATTTT. It translates to CASSQMFDSNQPQHF.

The V call is TRBV5-1, the J call TRBJ2-5, with TRBD2 identical over 10 bases. The CDR3 extends over 15 amino acids. The germline gives CDR1 SGHRS, CDR2 YFSETQ. V lost 3 bases, J lost 4 bases, and 6 bases stayed unmatched. As DNA, the CDR3 is TGCGCCAGCAGCTCGAGCGGGGGGGCCGGAGAGACCCAGTACTTC. Translated, it gives CASSSSGGAGETQYF.

This clonotype came up many times. The rearrangement joins TRBV6-1 to TRBJ2-3; D may match TRBD1 or TRBD2 (6 bases each). This CDR3 contains 13 residues. Between the trimmed V and J ends, which lost 6 bases and 3 bases, there was a span of 10 bases. Germline V lookup: CDR1 MNHNS, CDR2 SASEGT. CDR3 in amino acids: CASSLGGTDTQYF. CDR3 DNA: TGTGCCAGCAGCCTAGGGGGGACAGATACGCAGTATTTT.

This clonotype was counted many times. V usage is TRBV10-3 and J usage is TRBJ2-5; possibly TRBD1 or TRBD2 for D (5 bases each). The germline V gene has CDR1 ENHRY and CDR2 SYGVKD. Trimming shortened V by 0 bases and J by 4 bases, and 9 bases separated the two germline ends. This CDR3 comprises 14 residues. As DNA, the CDR3 is TGTGCCATCAGTGAGTCTTTGGGACGAGAGACCCAGTACTTC. As protein: CAISESLGRETQYF.

In this sample, this clonotype turned up many times. The CDR3 here is CASRGLGLGTGELFF. CDR3 sequence (DNA): TGTGCCAGCAGGGGCTTAGGTCTGGGGACCGGGGAGCTGTTTTTT. The chain recombines TRBV6-2 or TRBV6-3 with TRBJ2-2; D gene uncertain. In germline, CDR1 is MNHEY, CDR2 SVGEGT. The CDR3 sequence is 15 residues long. Trimming removed 6 bases from V and 5 bases from J, with 16 bases in between.

V usage is TRBV6-5 and J usage is TRBJ2-3, with TRBD2 matching 7 bases. Per the germline V gene, CDR1 is MNHEY and CDR2 is SVGAGI. V shed 2 bases and J 2 bases; nucleotides not matched to a gene: 7. This CDR3 region has 16 residues. In nucleotides, the CDR3 is TGTGCCAGCAGTTACGTTGTTGGGGGGGACACAGATACGCAGTATTTT. As protein: CASSYVVGGDTDTQYF.

This clonotype was seen repeatedly, ten times or more. The chain carries TRBV2 and TRBJ1-2; D is perhaps TRBD1 (5 bases). Per germline, CDR1 SNHLY and CDR2 FYNNEI. V lost 1 base and J 14 bases, leaving 17 bases between the germline ends. CDR3 size: 13 residues. CDR3 protein: CASSEDGTDEETF. CDR3 nucleotide sequence: TGTGCCAGCAGTGAAGATGGGACGGACGAGGAAACCTTC.

The CDR3 is CASGLGVSTDTQYF. CDR3 coding DNA: TGTGCTAGTGGTCTAGGGGTCTCCACAGATACGCAGTATTTT. The chain uses TRBV12-5 and TRBJ2-3; TRBD1 might be the D (5 bases). V was cut by 5 bases and J by 2 bases, with 11 bases left in between. The germline V gene has CDR1 LGHNT and CDR2 FRNRAP. The CDR3 covers 14 residues. The full variable domain, its missing parts supplied by reference TRBV12-5 and TRBJ2-3, is DARVTQTPRHKVTEMGQEVTMRCQPILGHNTVFWYRQTMMQGLELLAYFRNRAPLDDSGMPKDRFSAEMPDATLATLKIQPSEPRDSAVYFCASGLGVSTDTQYFGPGTRLTVL.

This clonotype has a count of ten or more. V usage is TRBV11-2 and J usage is TRBJ2-3, with no clear D. The V gene's germline CDR1 is SGHAT and CDR2 FQNNGV. V was clipped by 1 base and J by 0 bases, with 8 bases between them. The CDR3 consists of 15 residues. In DNA, the CDR3 is TGTGCCAGCAGCTTAGGAAGCCTTAGCACAGATACGCAGTATTTT. It translates to CASSLGSLSTDTQYF.

This clonotype was picked up one time. Being one base from a much bigger clone, this may be a read error. The rearrangement links TRBV13 to TRBJ1-2; D is ambiguous. Germline V gene lookup returns CDR1 PRHDT and CDR2 FYEKMQ (reference sequence). The CDR3 runs 11 residues. CDR3 loop: CVSSYLMVYTF. CDR3 nucleotides: TGTGTCAGCAGCTACCTAATGGTCTACACCTTC.

This clonotype was seen repeatedly, ten times or more. V and J are TRBV20-1 and TRBJ2-5, with a possible D match to TRBD1 (5 bases). The CDR3 consists of 13 residues. The V gene's germline CDR1 is DFQATT and CDR2 SNEGSKA (reference sequence). The V end was cut by 3 bases, the J end by 9 bases, with 17 bases between. The CDR3 DNA follows: TGCAGTGCTAGTTACACAGGACCTGAGGCCCAGTACTTC. It specifies CSASYTGPEAQYF.

This clonotype was detected many times. This chain connects TRBV7-8 to TRBJ2-3; 8 nucleotides line up with TRBD2. The CDR3 loop spans 18 amino acids. Germline V gene lookup returns CDR1 SGHVS and CDR2 FQNEAQ. V lost 1 base, J lost 5 bases, and 14 bases stayed unmatched. The CDR3 reads CASSLDLAGGVSGDTQYF. CDR3 coding DNA: TGTGCCAGCAGCTTAGATTTGGCGGGGGGCGTCTCCGGAGATACGCAGTATTTT.